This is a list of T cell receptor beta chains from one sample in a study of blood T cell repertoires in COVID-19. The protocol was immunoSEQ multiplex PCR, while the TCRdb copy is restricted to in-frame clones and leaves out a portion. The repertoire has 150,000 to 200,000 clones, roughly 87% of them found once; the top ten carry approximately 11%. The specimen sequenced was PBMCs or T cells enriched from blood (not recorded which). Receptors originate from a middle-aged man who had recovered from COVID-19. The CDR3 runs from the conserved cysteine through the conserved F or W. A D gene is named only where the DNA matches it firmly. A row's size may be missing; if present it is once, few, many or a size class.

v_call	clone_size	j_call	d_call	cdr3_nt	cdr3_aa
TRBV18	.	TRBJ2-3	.	TGTGCCAGCTACCTAGGAGATACGCAGTATTTT	CASYLGDTQYF
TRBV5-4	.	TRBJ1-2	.	TGTGCCAGCAGCTTGGGCGTCTCCTCAAACTATGGCTACACCTTC	CASSLGVSSNYGYTF
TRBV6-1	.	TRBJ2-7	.	TGTGCCAGCAGTGAAGCTAACCCTGCGTCGTGGGAGCAGTACTTC	CASSEANPASWEQYF
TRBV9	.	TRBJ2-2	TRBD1	TGTGCCAGCAGGGGGACAGGGGATTTCGGGGAGCTGTTTTTT	CASRGTGDFGELFF
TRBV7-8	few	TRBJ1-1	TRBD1	TGTGCCAGCAGCCGCACAGGGGGCACTGAAGCTTTCTTT	CASSRTGGTEAFF
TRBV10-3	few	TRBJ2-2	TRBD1	TGTGCCATCAGGGGACAGGGGGAGAACACCGGGGAGCTGTTTTTT	CAIRGQGENTGELFF
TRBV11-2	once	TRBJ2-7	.	TGTGCCAGCAGCTTATCAACAGAAAGGATATACGAGCAGTACTTC	CASSLSTERIYEQYF
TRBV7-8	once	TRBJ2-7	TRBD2	TGTGCCAGCAGCTGGGGACTAGGCGACGAGCAGTACTTC	CASSWGLGDEQYF
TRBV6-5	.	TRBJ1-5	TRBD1	TGTGCCAGCAGTCGACAGGGTAATCAGCCCCAGCATTTT	CASSRQGNQPQHF
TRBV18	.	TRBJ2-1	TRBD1	TGTGCCAGCTCACCGCCCGACAGGGGGTCATACAATGAGCAGTTCTTC	CASSPPDRGSYNEQFF
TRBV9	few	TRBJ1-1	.	TGTGCCAGCAGCGTAGCGCAGGGAGGAAATCTGCCTGAAGCTTTCTTT	CASSVAQGGNLPEAFF
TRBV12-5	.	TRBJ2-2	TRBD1	TGTGCTAGTGGTCCGACAGGGGCGAACACCGGGGAGCTGTTTTTT	CASGPTGANTGELFF
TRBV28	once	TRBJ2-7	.	TGTGCCAGCAGCTCACTCCTCTCCTACGAGCAGTACTTC	CASSSLLSYEQYF
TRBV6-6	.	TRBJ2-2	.	TGTGCCAGCAGCCCGATCACTGGGAACACCGGGGAGCTGTTTTTT	CASSPITGNTGELFF
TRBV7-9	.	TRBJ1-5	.	TGTGCCAGCAGCCCGCAGGGCAGCAATCAGCCCCAGCATTTT	CASSPQGSNQPQHF
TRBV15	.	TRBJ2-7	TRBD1	TGTGCCACCGCCGGGACAGGGGATGACGAGCAGTACTTC	CATAGTGDDEQYF
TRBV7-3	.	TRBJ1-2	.	TGTGCCAGCAGCTTAAACGGGGGAGTTAGTGGCTACACCTTC	CASSLNGGVSGYTF
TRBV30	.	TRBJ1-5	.	TGTGCCTGGAGTATCTGGGGGCCAAATCAGCCCCAGCATTTT	CAWSIWGPNQPQHF
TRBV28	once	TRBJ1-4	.	TGTGGGTCCCAGACCCTTGGGCGTAATGAAAAACTGTTTTTT	CGSQTLGRNEKLFF
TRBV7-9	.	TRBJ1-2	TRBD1	TGTGCCAGCAGCCCCGGGACAGGGAGCCCAAACGGCTACACCTTC	CASSPGTGSPNGYTF
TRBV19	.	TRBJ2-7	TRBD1	TGTGCCAGTAGTCCTAGGACAGGCGCCTCCTACGAGCAGTACTTC	CASSPRTGASYEQYF
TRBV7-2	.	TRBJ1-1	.	TGTGCCAGCAGCTTTAGTAGGAACACTGAAGCTTTCTTT	CASSFSRNTEAFF
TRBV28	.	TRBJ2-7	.	TGTGCCAGCACCATTCCAGGTCTAGCAGCCTACGAGCAGTACTTC	CASTIPGLAAYEQYF
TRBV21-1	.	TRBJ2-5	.	TGTGCCAAAATTCAAGACACAGAGACCCAGTACTTC	CAKIQDTETQYF
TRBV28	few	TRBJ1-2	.	TGTGCCAGCAGTTTTGGATGGGCTGGCTACACCTTC	CASSFGWAGYTF
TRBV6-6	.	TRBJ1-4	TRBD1	TGTGCCAGCAGCCCACAGGGGGCCCGGGGTAATGAAAAACTGTTTTTT	CASSPQGARGNEKLFF
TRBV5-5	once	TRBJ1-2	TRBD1	TGTGCCAGCAGCCGGGCAGGGGGGTATGGTAACTATGGCTACACCTTC	CASSRAGGYGNYGYTF
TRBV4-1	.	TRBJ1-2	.	TGCGCCAGCAGCCAGACAGGTGAAGTCTATGGCTACACCTTC	CASSQTGEVYGYTF
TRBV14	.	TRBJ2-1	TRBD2	TGTGCCAGCAGCCAAGCTAGAGGCGGGGGAGGGTACAATGAGCAGTTCTTC	CASSQARGGGGYNEQFF
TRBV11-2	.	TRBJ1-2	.	TGTGCCAGCAGCTTCCGGGGGGGCCACTATGGCTACACCTTC	CASSFRGGHYGYTF
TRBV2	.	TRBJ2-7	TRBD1	TGTGCCAGCACCCGTGGGACAGACTACGAGCAGTACTTC	CASTRGTDYEQYF
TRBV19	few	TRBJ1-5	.	TGTGCCAGTAGTATTGGGCAGGCGCGCAATCAGCCCCAGCATTTT	CASSIGQARNQPQHF
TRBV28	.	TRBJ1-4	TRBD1	TGTGCCAGCATCAAGAGGGGCAGGGGGAGGGAAAAACTGTTTTTT	CASIKRGRGREKLFF
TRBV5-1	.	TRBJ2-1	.	TGCGCCAGCAGCTTGAGCCCTAGCAGCTACAATGAGCAGTTCTTC	CASSLSPSSYNEQFF
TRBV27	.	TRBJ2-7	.	TGTGCCAGCAGTGCCGGGGACACCCCGCCTTACGAGCAGTACTTC	CASSAGDTPPYEQYF
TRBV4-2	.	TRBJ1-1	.	TGTGCCAGCAGCCCCCTTGGGGGGGAGAACACTGAAGCTTTCTTT	CASSPLGGENTEAFF
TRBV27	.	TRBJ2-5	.	TGTGCCAGCAGTTCCTGGACAGGGAGGGGAGAGACCCAGTACTTC	CASSSWTGRGETQYF
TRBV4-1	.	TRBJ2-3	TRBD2	TGCGCCAGCAGCCAAGATTTCCGGACTAGCGGGAGGGAAGCAGATACGCAGTATTTT	CASSQDFRTSGREADTQYF
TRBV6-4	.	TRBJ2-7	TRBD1	TGTGCCAGCAGTGTGGCAGGGGGCAATTCCTACGAGCAGTACTTC	CASSVAGGNSYEQYF
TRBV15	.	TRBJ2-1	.	TGTGCCACCAGCAGCCCCCGACTCAATGAGCAGTTCTTC	CATSSPRLNEQFF
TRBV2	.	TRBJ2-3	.	TGTGCCACCCTTGGCGGGGGCCCCACAGATACGCAGTATTTT	CATLGGGPTDTQYF